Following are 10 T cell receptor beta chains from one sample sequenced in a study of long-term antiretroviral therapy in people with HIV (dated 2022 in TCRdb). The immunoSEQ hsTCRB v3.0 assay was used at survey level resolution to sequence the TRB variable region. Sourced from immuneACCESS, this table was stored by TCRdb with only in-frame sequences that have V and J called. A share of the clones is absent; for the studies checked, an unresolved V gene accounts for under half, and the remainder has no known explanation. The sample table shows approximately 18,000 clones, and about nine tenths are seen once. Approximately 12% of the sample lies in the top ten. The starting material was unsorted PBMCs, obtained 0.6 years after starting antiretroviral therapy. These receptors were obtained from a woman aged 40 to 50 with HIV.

The CDR3 DNA sequence: TGTGCCTGGAGGACGAATTCACCCCTCCACTTT. This translates into CAWRTNSPLHF. The J gene is TRBJ1-6, the V gene TRBV30; D not certain. V was clipped by 3 bases and J by 7 bases, with 4 bases between them. The germline V gene has CDR1 GTSNPN and CDR2 SVGIG (reference sequence). The CDR3 contains 11 residues. The full variable domain, in which reference TRBV30 and TRBJ1-6 provide the parts outside the CDR3, is SQTIHQWPATLVQPVGSPLSLECTVEGTSNPNLYWYRQAAGRGLQLLFYSVGIGQISSEVPQNLSASRPQDRQFILSSKKLLLSDSGFYLCAWRTNSPLHFGNGTRLTVT.

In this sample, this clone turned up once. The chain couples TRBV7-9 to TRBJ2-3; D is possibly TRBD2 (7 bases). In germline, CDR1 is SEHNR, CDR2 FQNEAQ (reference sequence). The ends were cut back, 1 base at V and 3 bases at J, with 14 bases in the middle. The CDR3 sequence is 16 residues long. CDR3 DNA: TGTGCCAGCAGCTTAGGAGGGGGGGGCCAGACAGATACGCAGTATTTT. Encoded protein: CASSLGGGGQTDTQYF.

CDR3 protein: CAISVRGVGGYGYTF. The CDR3 coding sequence is TGTGCCATCAGTGTCCGGGGGGTAGGTGGCTATGGCTACACCTTC. The gene calls are TRBV10-3 and TRBJ1-2; D is possibly TRBD1 (5 bases). The CDR3 has 15 residues. Germline V gene data show CDR1 as ENHRY and CDR2 as SYGVKD. The V end lost 4 bases, the J end lost 4 bases, and 16 bases lay between the germline ends.

CDR3 in DNA: TGTGCCAGCAGTGAGACTAGCGGGGGGGCGAGCTCCTACAATGAGCAGTTCTTC. Residues: CASSETSGGASSYNEQFF. The J gene is TRBJ2-1, the V gene TRBV25-1; 14 bases match TRBD2. The germline V gene encodes CDR1 MGHDK and CDR2 SYGVNS. The CDR3 is 18 amino acids. J gave up 0 bases and V 3 bases, and 4 bases lay outside the gene matches.

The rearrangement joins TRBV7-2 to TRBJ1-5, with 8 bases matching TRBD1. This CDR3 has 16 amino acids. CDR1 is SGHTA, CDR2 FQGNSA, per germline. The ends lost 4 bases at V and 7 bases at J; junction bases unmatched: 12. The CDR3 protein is CASSSEPPGGGQPQHF. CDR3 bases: TGTGCCAGCAGCTCCGAACCTCCAGGGGGCGGGCAGCCCCAGCATTTT.

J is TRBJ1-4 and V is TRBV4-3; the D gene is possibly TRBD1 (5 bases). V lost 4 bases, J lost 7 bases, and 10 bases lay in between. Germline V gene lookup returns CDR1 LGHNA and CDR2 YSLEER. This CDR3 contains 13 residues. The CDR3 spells CASSPSGPEKLFF. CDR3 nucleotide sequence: TGCGCCAGCAGCCCCTCAGGGCCTGAAAAACTGTTTTTT.

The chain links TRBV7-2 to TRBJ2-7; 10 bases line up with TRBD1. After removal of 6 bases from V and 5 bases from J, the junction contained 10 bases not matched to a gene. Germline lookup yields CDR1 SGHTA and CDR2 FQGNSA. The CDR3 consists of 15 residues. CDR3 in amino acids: CASRPPGTGAHEQYF. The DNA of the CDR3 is TGTGCCAGCAGACCCCCCGGGACAGGGGCCCACGAGCAGTACTTC.

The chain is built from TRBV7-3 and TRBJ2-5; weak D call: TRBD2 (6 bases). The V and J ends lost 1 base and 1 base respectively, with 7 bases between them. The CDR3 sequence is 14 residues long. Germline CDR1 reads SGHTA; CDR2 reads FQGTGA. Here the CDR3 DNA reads TGTGCCAGCAGCTTAAGTAGCGGCCAAGAGACCCAGTACTTC. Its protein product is CASSLSSGQETQYF.

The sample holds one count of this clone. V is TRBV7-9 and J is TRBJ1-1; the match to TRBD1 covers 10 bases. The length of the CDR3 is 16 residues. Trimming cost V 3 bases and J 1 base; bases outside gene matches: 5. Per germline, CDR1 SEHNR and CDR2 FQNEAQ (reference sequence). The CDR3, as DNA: TGTGCCAGCAGCTTGGGCCGGGACAGGGGGAACACTGAAGCTTTCTTT. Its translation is CASSLGRDRGNTEAFF.

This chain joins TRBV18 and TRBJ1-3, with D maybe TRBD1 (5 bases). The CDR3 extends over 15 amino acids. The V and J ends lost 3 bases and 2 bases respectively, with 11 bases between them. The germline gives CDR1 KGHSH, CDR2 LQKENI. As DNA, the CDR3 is TGTGCCAGCTCACCGATTCAGGGCCCTGGAAACACCATATATTTT. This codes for CASSPIQGPGNTIYF.